This TCR beta chain was profiled in a study of blood T cell repertoires in COVID-19. Study summary: Samples representing acute and convalescent COVID-19 were sourced from the United States, Italy and Spain. T cells, B-cell-depleted T cells, or PBMCs provided the cDNA or gDNA that served as material.

As processed by the authors: Amplification with reference gene primers provided the estimates of nucleated cell counts. Method: immunoSEQ multiplex PCR; TCRdb's copy keeps in-frame clones and lacks some. V and J calls and clone size come straight from that table; D and trimming were deduced from the DNA. The sample has 75,000 to 85,000 clones; 88% are singletons. The length of the CDR3 is 15 residues. Germline V CDR1 and CDR2: KGHSH, LQKENI. Trimming cost V 2 bases and J 3 bases, with 13 bases left between them. The chain recombines TRBV18 with TRBJ1-1; perhaps TRBD1 as D (6 bases). Sequencing input: peripheral blood. This receptor was taken from a man aged 50-59 years with active COVID-19. The CDR3 spells CASSPTPDSYTEAFF. The DNA of the CDR3 is TGTGCCAGCTCACCAACCCCGGACAGTTACACTGAAGCTTTCTTT.